The next 19 T cell receptor beta chains were all read from a single sample in a study of T cell responses to AZD1222 COVID-19 vaccine (dated by TCRdb to the early 2020s). The library was generated by the immunoSEQ multiplex PCR assay. What TCRdb holds here is the immuneACCESS table cut down to in-frame rearrangements. Part of the clones is not present; checked against another copy, under half of the missing clones reflect an unresolved V gene, and the others are unexplained. For this sample there are 100,000 to 150,000 clones; roughly 87% appear just once. The ten largest clones take up roughly 4.4% of the sample. According to the study, the label for this sample's time point signals: baseline before first vaccination. Read against the paper, the sample's treatment or condition label means: meningococcal conjugate vaccine given as trial control. The material sequenced was peripheral blood, taken on day 0 of MenACWY control vaccination. Every receptor here comes from an adult in good health.

This clone was counted between two and nine times. V is TRBV28 and J is TRBJ2-2; 8 positions match TRBD1. Germline values: CDR1 MDHEN, CDR2 SYDVKM. The CDR3 contains 14 residues. The junction had 8 bases not matched to a gene; V was cut back by 10 bases and J by 4 bases. In DNA, the CDR3 is TGTGCCACCAAAAGGGACAGGACCACCGGGGAGCTGTTTTTT. It encodes CATKRDRTTGELFF.

The chain employs TRBV27 and TRBJ1-6; D is unresolved. The CDR3 consists of 15 residues. The V and J ends lost 6 bases and 4 bases respectively, with 13 bases between them. Germline CDR1 is MNHEY and CDR2 is SMNVEV (reference sequence). As DNA, the CDR3 is TGTGCCAGCAGCCCTCGGTGGATTTATAATTCACCCCTCCACTTT. Its protein is CASSPRWIYNSPLHF.

This chain uses TRBV7-2 with TRBJ2-1; D may be TRBD2 (5 bases). This CDR3 is built from 18 residues. Germline CDR1 reads SGHTA; CDR2 reads FQGNSA. With 1 base removed from V and 1 base from J, the gap between germline ends came to 17 bases. The CDR3 region is CASSLGSDLRMSYNEQFF. The CDR3 DNA reads as TGTGCCAGCAGCTTAGGTAGCGATCTAAGGATGTCCTACAATGAGCAGTTCTTC. The whole variable domain, remainder taken from reference TRBV7-2 and TRBJ2-1, is GAGVSQSPSNKVTEKGKDVELRCDPISGHTALYWYRQSLGQGLEFLIYFQGNSAPDKSGLPSDRFSAERTGGSVSTLTIQRTQQEDSAVYLCASSLGSDLRMSYNEQFFGPGTRLTVL.

This clone has a single count. The genes are TRBV27 and TRBJ2-2; 9 bases are shared with TRBD1. CDR1 MNHEY and CDR2 SMNVEV come from the germline V gene (reference sequence). The CDR3 runs to 16 residues. With V trimmed by 1 base and J by 3 bases, 3 bases remained unmatched. The CDR3 loop is CASSLLGTGYTGELFF. Written as DNA, the CDR3 is TGTGCCAGCAGTTTATTAGGGACAGGGTACACCGGGGAGCTGTTTTTT.

This sequence joins TRBV4-1 and TRBJ1-5, with TRBD1 matching 10 bases. Trimming cost V 0 bases and J 7 bases; bases outside gene matches: 6. The germline V gene has CDR1 MGHRA and CDR2 YSYEKL. This CDR3 comprises 16 residues. CDR3 region: CASSQEVTGGRQPQHF. The CDR3 DNA follows: TGCGCCAGCAGCCAAGAAGTGACAGGGGGCCGGCAGCCCCAGCATTTT.

The chain has TRBV19 and TRBJ1-2; 7 bases are a match to TRBD1. The CDR3 length is 15 residues. Per germline, CDR1 LNHDA and CDR2 SQIVND (reference sequence). Losses at the gene ends were 6 bases for V and 4 bases for J; bases not matched to a gene: 11. The chain's CDR3 is CASRVGQEPLYGYTF. As DNA, the CDR3 is TGTGCCAGTAGGGTCGGACAGGAACCCCTCTATGGCTACACCTTC.

The chain joins TRBV4-2 to TRBJ1-2, with a weak D call TRBD1 (6 bases). This CDR3 comprises 18 residues. Germline CDR1 and CDR2: LGHNA and YNFKEQ. With 0 bases removed from V and 1 base from J, the gap between germline ends came to 18 bases. As DNA, the CDR3 is TGTGCCAGCAGCCAAGAGGGCGGGGGGCCGAACCTTAACTATGGCTACACCTTC. It is translated as CASSQEGGGPNLNYGYTF.

V gene TRBV5-1 combines with J gene TRBJ2-2, with 14 nucleotides matching TRBD2. Trimming removed 3 bases from V and 0 bases from J; junction bases left unmatched: 10. Germline V gene sequence: CDR1 SGHRS, CDR2 YFSETQ. The CDR3 loop spans 20 amino acids. CDR3 loop: CASSYVTGTSGSSNTGELFF. CDR3 nucleotide sequence: TGCGCCAGCAGCTACGTAACCGGGACTAGCGGGAGTTCGAACACCGGGGAGCTGTTTTTT.

The rearrangement uses TRBV2 and TRBJ1-1; TRBD1 might be the D (5 bases). This CDR3 region has 15 residues. The germline V and J ends were trimmed by 6 bases and 0 bases, with 14 bases remaining between them. CDR1 is SNHLY, CDR2 FYNNEI, per germline. The DNA for the CDR3 is TGTGCCAGCAGCAGGGCTGGTATTATGAACACTGAAGCTTTCTTT. It yields the protein CASSRAGIMNTEAFF.

The chain uses TRBV5-4 and TRBJ2-4; D is tentatively TRBD1 or TRBD2 (5 bases each). Between the trimmed V and J ends, which lost 0 bases and 7 bases, there was a span of 8 bases. The CDR3 length is 13 residues. CDR1 SGHNT and CDR2 YYREEE come from the germline V gene (reference sequence). The CDR3 DNA sequence: TGTGCCAGCAGCTTGGGAGGGACGAACATTCAGTACTTC. It encodes CASSLGGTNIQYF.

The rearrangement joins TRBV4-1 to TRBJ1-5, with D possibly TRBD1 on 5 matching bases. V gave up 4 bases and J gave up 7 bases, with 14 bases separating them. Germline V gene sequence: CDR1 MGHRA, CDR2 YSYEKL. The CDR3 spans 14 residues. Written as DNA, the CDR3 is TGCGCCAGCAGCCCCCAAGGGGCAGGCCAGCCCCAGCATTTT. Translated, it gives CASSPQGAGQPQHF.

The V gene is TRBV10-1, the J gene TRBJ2-3; D is unclear. Germline values: CDR1 WNHNN, CDR2 SYGVQD (reference sequence). V gave up 4 bases and J gave up 0 bases, with 2 bases separating them. The CDR3 is 12 residues long. The CDR3: CASSASTDTQYF. CDR3 coding DNA: TGCGCCAGCAGTGCCAGCACAGATACGCAGTATTTT.

This sequence joins TRBV11-2 and TRBJ2-2; 7 bases are a match to TRBD1. CDR1 SGHAT and CDR2 FQNNGV come from the germline V gene. The J segment lost 1 base and the V segment lost 1 base, leaving 3 bases of the junction unmatched. The CDR3 totals 16 residues. The CDR3 region has the DNA TGTGCCAGCAGCTTAGTAGGGGGCAAGAACACCGGGGAGCTGTTTTTT. Residues: CASSLVGGKNTGELFF.

The CDR3: CASSESTGVEQYV. DNA for the CDR3: TGCGCCAGCAGTGAGTCGACAGGGGTCGAGCAGTACGTC. This rearrangement joins TRBV10-2 to TRBJ2-7, with 8 bases aligning to TRBD1. This CDR3 spans 13 amino acids. V shed 0 bases and J 6 bases; nucleotides not matched to a gene: 1. Germline V CDR1 and CDR2: WSHSY, SAAADI.

J is TRBJ2-3 and V is TRBV18; a weak D match, TRBD2 (6 bases). Trimming cost V 6 bases and J 2 bases, with 9 bases left between them. This CDR3 spans 13 amino acids. The V gene's germline CDR1 is KGHSH and CDR2 LQKENI. CDR3 residues: CASSSGNTDTQYF. The CDR3 DNA reads as TGTGCCAGCTCTAGCGGAAACACAGATACGCAGTATTTT.

The V call is TRBV3-1 (or the pseudogene TRBV3-2), the J call TRBJ1-3, with D uncertain. The length of the CDR3 is 14 residues. V lost 4 bases and J lost 4, with 11 bases in between. The germline CDR1 and CDR2 sequences are LGHDT and YNNKEL (reference sequence). The CDR3 spells CASSRQSAGNTIYF. The DNA for the CDR3 is TGTGCCAGCAGCCGGCAGTCGGCCGGAAACACCATATATTTT.

This clone was seen only once. This chain connects TRBV27 to TRBJ2-4; D unclear. This CDR3 comprises 16 residues. V was shortened by 5 bases and J by 0 bases, with 14 bases between the two germline ends. Per germline, CDR1 MNHEY and CDR2 SMNVEV (reference sequence). In DNA form, the CDR3 reads TGTGCCAGCAGTCCCGGACCAGCCTTAGCCAAAAACATTCAGTACTTC. This translates into CASSPGPALAKNIQYF.

The V call is TRBV12-3 or TRBV12-4, the J call TRBJ2-2; D is unresolved. CDR3 length: 13 amino acids. Trimming removed 6 bases at V and 8 bases at J, with 13 bases between. CDR3 sequence: CASSVTLQGELFF. In DNA form, the CDR3 reads TGTGCCAGCAGCGTTACACTACAAGGGGAGCTGTTTTTT.

The chain has TRBV19 and TRBJ2-1; TRBD1 matches 7 bases. The CDR3 is made up of 15 amino acids. Per the germline V gene, CDR1 is LNHDA and CDR2 is SQIVND (reference sequence). J was trimmed by 0 bases and V by 3 bases; bases with no gene match: 2. The CDR3 is CASSMDRSSYNEQFF. The DNA of the CDR3 is TGTGCCAGTAGTATGGACAGGAGCTCCTACAATGAGCAGTTCTTC.